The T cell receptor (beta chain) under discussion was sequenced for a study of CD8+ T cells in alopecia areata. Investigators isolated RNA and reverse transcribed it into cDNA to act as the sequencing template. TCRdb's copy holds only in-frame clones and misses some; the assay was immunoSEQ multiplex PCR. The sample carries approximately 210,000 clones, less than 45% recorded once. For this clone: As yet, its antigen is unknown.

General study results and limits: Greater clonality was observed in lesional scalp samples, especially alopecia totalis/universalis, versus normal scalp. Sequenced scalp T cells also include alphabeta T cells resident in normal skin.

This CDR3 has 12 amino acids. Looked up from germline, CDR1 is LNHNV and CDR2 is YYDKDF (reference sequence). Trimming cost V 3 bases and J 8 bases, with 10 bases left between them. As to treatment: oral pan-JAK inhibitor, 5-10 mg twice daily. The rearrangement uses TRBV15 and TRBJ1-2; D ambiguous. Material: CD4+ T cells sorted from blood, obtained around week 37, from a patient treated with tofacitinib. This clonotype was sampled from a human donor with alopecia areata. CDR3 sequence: CATSRDLRGYTF. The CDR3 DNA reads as TGTGCCACCAGCAGGGACCTGCGAGGCTACACCTTC.